A single sample gave rise to the 3 T cell receptor beta chains below, sequenced in a study of blood T cell repertoires in COVID-19. Only in-frame clones appear in the TCRdb table, and some are missing; sequencing was by immunoSEQ multiplex PCR. The sample includes 88,000 or so clones, over 70% of them seen just once. Sequenced sample: peripheral blood. All receptors come from a man at least 80 years old with acute or convalescent COVID-19.

This chain uses TRBV19 with TRBJ1-1; D is perhaps TRBD1 (5 bases). In germline, CDR1 is LNHDA, CDR2 SQIVND (reference sequence). The CDR3 extends over 14 amino acids. V gave up 6 bases and J gave up 4 bases, with 15 bases separating them. In nucleotides, the CDR3 is TGTGCCAGTAGGCTCGGGGGACGGGGCACTGAAGCTTTCTTT. Residues: CASRLGGRGTEAFF.

V is TRBV3-1 (or the pseudogene TRBV3-2) and J is TRBJ2-3, with 13 bases identical to TRBD2. CDR3 length equals 17 residues. Trimming at V came to 4 bases and at J to 5 bases, leaving 9 bases not matched to a gene. Germline assignment: CDR1 LGHDT and CDR2 YNNKEL (reference sequence). The CDR3 loop is CASSLTSGGGTLDTQYF. CDR3 bases: TGTGCCAGCAGCCTTACTAGCGGGGGGGGGACATTAGATACGCAGTATTTT.

This chain joins TRBV5-1 and TRBJ1-2; 10 nucleotides match TRBD1. The V and J ends lost 4 bases and 8 bases, in that order; junction bases with no gene match: 14. CDR1 SGHRS and CDR2 YFSETQ come from the germline V gene. This CDR3 contains 16 residues. The CDR3 DNA reads TGCGCCAGCAGCCTGGGACAGGGGATAGGATCGAGAGGCTACACCTTC. It translates to CASSLGQGIGSRGYTF.